A selection of T cell receptor beta chains follows, all from one sample in a study of CD8+ T cells in alopecia areata. Clones were read by immunoSEQ multiplex PCR, and TCRdb kept only the in-frame ones, dropping some. Of roughly 180,000 clones listed, about 51% were seen once; the top ten hold roughly 9.1%. This specimen was CD8+ T cells sorted from blood, taken at roughly week 53, from a patient treated with tofacitinib. The source is a human donor with alopecia areata. Each CDR3 is given with its conserved first and last residue. D genes are given only for firm matches. Some rows mark clone size as missing; the rest say once, few, many or name a class of expanded clone.

clone_size: -; j_call: TRBJ1-6; d_call: -; cdr3_length: 14; v_call: TRBV10-3; cdr3_aa: CAISDPGVGSPLHF
clone_size: -; j_call: TRBJ2-2; d_call: -; cdr3_length: 14; v_call: TRBV30; cdr3_aa: CAWSLPGGSGELFF
clone_size: -; j_call: TRBJ2-1; d_call: TRBD2; cdr3_length: 10; v_call: TRBV29-1; cdr3_aa: CSVTSVEQFF
clone_size: -; j_call: TRBJ2-7; d_call: TRBD1; cdr3_length: 12; v_call: TRBV29-1; cdr3_aa: CSVPGQAYEQYF
clone_size: few; j_call: TRBJ2-2; d_call: -; cdr3_length: 15; v_call: TRBV19; cdr3_aa: CARTDGRESTGELFF
clone_size: few; j_call: TRBJ2-6; d_call: -; cdr3_length: 14; v_call: TRBV5-6; cdr3_aa: CASSFVASTNVLTF
clone_size: -; j_call: TRBJ2-5; d_call: -; cdr3_length: 15; v_call: TRBV25-1; cdr3_aa: CASSALDGWGKTQYF
clone_size: few; j_call: TRBJ2-6; d_call: -; cdr3_length: 16; v_call: TRBV14; cdr3_aa: CASSRTGLPGANVLTF
clone_size: few; j_call: TRBJ2-7; d_call: -; cdr3_length: 14; v_call: TRBV7-2; cdr3_aa: CASTPDGRSYEQYF
clone_size: few; j_call: TRBJ1-6; d_call: TRBD1; cdr3_length: 16; v_call: TRBV4-2; cdr3_aa: CASSQVLGQGASPLHF
clone_size: -; j_call: TRBJ1-2; d_call: -; cdr3_length: 15; v_call: TRBV7-8; cdr3_aa: CASSLQSPGGYGYTF
clone_size: -; j_call: TRBJ2-7; d_call: -; cdr3_length: 13; v_call: TRBV9; cdr3_aa: CASSQDSLYEQYF
clone_size: few; j_call: TRBJ2-1; d_call: -; cdr3_length: 15; v_call: TRBV7-2; cdr3_aa: CASSKPGLRYNEQFF
clone_size: -; j_call: TRBJ2-2; d_call: -; cdr3_length: 15; v_call: TRBV2; cdr3_aa: CASSQEFPNTGELFF
clone_size: few; j_call: TRBJ2-5; d_call: TRBD1; cdr3_length: 14; v_call: TRBV4-2; cdr3_aa: CASSQDRGRETQYF
clone_size: few; j_call: TRBJ2-5; d_call: TRBD1; cdr3_length: 15; v_call: TRBV29-1; cdr3_aa: CSVDQGQGDLETQYF
clone_size: -; j_call: TRBJ1-3; d_call: TRBD1; cdr3_length: 18; v_call: TRBV9; cdr3_aa: CASSVEGTGDVSGNTIYF
clone_size: -; j_call: TRBJ2-5; d_call: TRBD2; cdr3_length: 17; v_call: TRBV5-1; cdr3_aa: CASSKGLAGEGGKTQYF
clone_size: -; j_call: TRBJ1-6; d_call: TRBD1; cdr3_length: 16; v_call: TRBV7-2; cdr3_aa: CASSLPGTGVRSPLHF
clone_size: -; j_call: TRBJ2-5; d_call: -; cdr3_length: 14; v_call: TRBV29-1; cdr3_aa: CSVSPSGVGETQYF
clone_size: -; j_call: TRBJ2-7; d_call: TRBD2; cdr3_length: 13; v_call: TRBV2; cdr3_aa: CAGFLAETYEQYF
clone_size: -; j_call: TRBJ2-2; d_call: -; cdr3_length: 15; v_call: TRBV15; cdr3_aa: CATSRDQMSSGELFF
clone_size: -; j_call: TRBJ2-3; d_call: -; cdr3_length: 15; v_call: TRBV7-8; cdr3_aa: CASSLVRGSTDTQYF
clone_size: -; j_call: TRBJ1-1; d_call: -; cdr3_length: 12; v_call: TRBV7-9; cdr3_aa: CASRTAYTEAFF
clone_size: few; j_call: TRBJ2-1; d_call: TRBD2; cdr3_length: 18; v_call: TRBV4-1; cdr3_aa: CASSQVWGRLASYNEQFF
clone_size: -; j_call: TRBJ2-7; d_call: -; cdr3_length: 14; v_call: TRBV10-3; cdr3_aa: CAIKPEGYSYEQYF
clone_size: -; j_call: TRBJ1-1; d_call: -; cdr3_length: 12; v_call: TRBV29-1; cdr3_aa: CSVVPGRTEAFF
clone_size: -; j_call: TRBJ2-5; d_call: -; cdr3_length: 13; v_call: TRBV10-3; cdr3_aa: CAISEGLGETQYF
clone_size: -; j_call: TRBJ2-1; d_call: TRBD2; cdr3_length: 15; v_call: TRBV7-3; cdr3_aa: CASSWGLAGYNEQFF
clone_size: few; j_call: TRBJ2-7; d_call: TRBD1; cdr3_length: 17; v_call: TRBV27; cdr3_aa: CASSFSSGTGNSYEQYF
clone_size: -; j_call: TRBJ2-5; d_call: -; cdr3_length: 14; v_call: TRBV5-1; cdr3_aa: CASSLFGSAETQYF
clone_size: -; j_call: TRBJ2-7; d_call: -; cdr3_length: 12; v_call: TRBV11-2; cdr3_aa: CASSQDGGEQYF
clone_size: -; j_call: TRBJ1-5; d_call: TRBD1; cdr3_length: 15; v_call: TRBV7-6; cdr3_aa: CASSPGQGSNQPQHF
clone_size: -; j_call: TRBJ2-7; d_call: -; cdr3_length: 14; v_call: TRBV5-6; cdr3_aa: CASSLLPESYEQYF
clone_size: -; j_call: TRBJ2-3; d_call: -; cdr3_length: 18; v_call: TRBV4-3; cdr3_aa: CASSQEWNSPISTDTQYF
clone_size: few; j_call: TRBJ2-7; d_call: -; cdr3_length: 14; v_call: TRBV5-1; cdr3_aa: CASSLMGGSYEQYF
clone_size: medium-sized; j_call: TRBJ1-1; d_call: -; cdr3_length: 15; v_call: TRBV7-9; cdr3_aa: CASNEGPVMNTEAFF
clone_size: -; j_call: TRBJ1-4; d_call: -; cdr3_length: 14; v_call: TRBV5-4; cdr3_aa: CASSFRAGDEKLFF
clone_size: few; j_call: TRBJ1-6; d_call: TRBD1; cdr3_length: 12; v_call: TRBV7-2; cdr3_aa: CASSQGVPPLHF